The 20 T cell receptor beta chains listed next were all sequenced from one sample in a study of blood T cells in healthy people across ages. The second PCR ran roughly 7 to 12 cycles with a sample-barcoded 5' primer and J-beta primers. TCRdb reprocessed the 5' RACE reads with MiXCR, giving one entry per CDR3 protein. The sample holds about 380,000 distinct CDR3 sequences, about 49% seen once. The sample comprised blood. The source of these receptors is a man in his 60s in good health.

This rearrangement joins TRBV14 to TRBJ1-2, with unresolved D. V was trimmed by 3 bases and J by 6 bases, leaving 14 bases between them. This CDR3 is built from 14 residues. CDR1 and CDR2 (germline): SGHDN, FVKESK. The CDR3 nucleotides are TGTGCCAGCAGCCAGGCGTATGGGGTGAATGGCTACACCTTC. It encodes CASSQAYGVNGYTF.

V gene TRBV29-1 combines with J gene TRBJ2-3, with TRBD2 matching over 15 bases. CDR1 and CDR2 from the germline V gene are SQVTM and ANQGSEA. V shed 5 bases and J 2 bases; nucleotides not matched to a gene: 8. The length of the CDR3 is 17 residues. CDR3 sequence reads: CSVRGLAGGSLTDTQYF. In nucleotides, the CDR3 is TGCAGCGTTCGGGGACTAGCGGGAGGTTCTCTCACAGATACGCAGTATTTT.

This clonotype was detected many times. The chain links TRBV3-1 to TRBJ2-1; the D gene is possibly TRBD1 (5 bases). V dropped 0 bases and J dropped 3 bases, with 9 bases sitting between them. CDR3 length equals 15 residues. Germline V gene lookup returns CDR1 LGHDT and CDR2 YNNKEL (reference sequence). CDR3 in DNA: TGTGCCAGCAGCCAAGATGGGCAGGGCTACAATGAGCAGTTCTTC. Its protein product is CASSQDGQGYNEQFF.

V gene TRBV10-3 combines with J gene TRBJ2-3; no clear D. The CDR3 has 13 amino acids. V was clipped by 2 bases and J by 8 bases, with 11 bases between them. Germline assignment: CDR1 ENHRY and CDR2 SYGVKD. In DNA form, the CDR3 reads TGTGCCATCAGTGAGGGCACTACGGGTACGCAGTATTTT. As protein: CAISEGTTGTQYF.

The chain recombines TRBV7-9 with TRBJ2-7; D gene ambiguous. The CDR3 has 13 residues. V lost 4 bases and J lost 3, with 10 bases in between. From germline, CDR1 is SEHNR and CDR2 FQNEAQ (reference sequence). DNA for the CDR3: TGTGCCAGCAGCTCATTTCGCAGCTACGAGCAGTACTTC. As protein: CASSSFRSYEQYF.

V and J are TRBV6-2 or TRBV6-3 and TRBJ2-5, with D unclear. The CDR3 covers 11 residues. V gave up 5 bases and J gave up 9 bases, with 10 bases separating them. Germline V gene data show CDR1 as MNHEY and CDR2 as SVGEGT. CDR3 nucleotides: TGTGCCAGCAGTCAATATTCCGCCCAGTACTTC. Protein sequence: CASSQYSAQYF.

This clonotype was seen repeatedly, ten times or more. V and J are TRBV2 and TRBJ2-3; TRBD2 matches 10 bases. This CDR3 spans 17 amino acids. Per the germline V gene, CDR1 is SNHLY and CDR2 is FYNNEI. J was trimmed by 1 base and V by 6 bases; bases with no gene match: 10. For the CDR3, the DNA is TGTGCCAGCAGACCAGCTAGAAGCGGGAGGGGCACAGATACGCAGTATTTT. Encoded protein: CASRPARSGRGTDTQYF.

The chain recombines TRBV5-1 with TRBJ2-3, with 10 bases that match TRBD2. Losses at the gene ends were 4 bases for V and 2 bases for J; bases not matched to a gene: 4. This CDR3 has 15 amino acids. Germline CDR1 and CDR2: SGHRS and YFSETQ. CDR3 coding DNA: TGCGCCAGCAGCCCCCTAGCGGGGGTCACAGATACGCAGTATTTT. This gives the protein CASSPLAGVTDTQYF.

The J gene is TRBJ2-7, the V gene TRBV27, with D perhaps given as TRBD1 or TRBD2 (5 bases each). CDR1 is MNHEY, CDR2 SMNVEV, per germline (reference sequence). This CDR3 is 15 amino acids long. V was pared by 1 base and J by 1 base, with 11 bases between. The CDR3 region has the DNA TGTGCCAGCAGTTTATATGGGACGCCATCCTACGAGCAGTACTTC. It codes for CASSLYGTPSYEQYF.

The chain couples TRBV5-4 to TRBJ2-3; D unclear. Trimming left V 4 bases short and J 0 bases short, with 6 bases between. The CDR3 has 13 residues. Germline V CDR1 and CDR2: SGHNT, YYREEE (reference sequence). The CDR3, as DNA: TGTGCCAGCAGCATACAGAGCACAGATACGCAGTATTTT. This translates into CASSIQSTDTQYF.

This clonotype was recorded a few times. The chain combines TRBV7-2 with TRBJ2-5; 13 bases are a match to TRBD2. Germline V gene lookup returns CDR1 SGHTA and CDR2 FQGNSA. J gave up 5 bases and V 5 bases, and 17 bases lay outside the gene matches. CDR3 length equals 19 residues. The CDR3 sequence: CASSLQGLAGLSLRETQYF. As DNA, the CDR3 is TGTGCCAGCAGCCTCCAGGGACTAGCGGGATTGTCCCTGAGGGAGACCCAGTACTTC.

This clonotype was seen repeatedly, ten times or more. CDR3 in amino acids: CAISESSGNTDTQYF. DNA for the CDR3: TGTGCCATCAGTGAGTCGAGCGGGAACACAGATACGCAGTATTTT. The chain links TRBV10-3 to TRBJ2-3; 7 bases fit TRBD2. Germline trimming cut 0 bases from V and 2 bases from J; bases unmatched to any gene: 2. Germline lookup yields CDR1 ENHRY and CDR2 SYGVKD. The CDR3 is 15 residues long.

This CDR3 is CASSFGEGASYGYTF. CDR3 bases: TGTGCCAGCAGTTTCGGGGAGGGGGCAAGCTATGGCTACACCTTC. V gene TRBV28 combines with J gene TRBJ1-2, with 7 positions matching TRBD1. The CDR3 has 15 amino acids. Unmatched junction bases numbered 8, after V lost 3 bases and J lost 4 bases. CDR1 is MDHEN and CDR2 is SYDVKM in the germline V gene.

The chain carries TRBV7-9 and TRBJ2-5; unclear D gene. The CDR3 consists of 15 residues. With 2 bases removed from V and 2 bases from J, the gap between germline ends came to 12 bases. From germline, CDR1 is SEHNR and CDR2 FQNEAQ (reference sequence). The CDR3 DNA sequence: TGTGCCAGCAGCTTATCGGCTAGAAAGCAAGAGACCCAGTACTTC. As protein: CASSLSARKQETQYF.

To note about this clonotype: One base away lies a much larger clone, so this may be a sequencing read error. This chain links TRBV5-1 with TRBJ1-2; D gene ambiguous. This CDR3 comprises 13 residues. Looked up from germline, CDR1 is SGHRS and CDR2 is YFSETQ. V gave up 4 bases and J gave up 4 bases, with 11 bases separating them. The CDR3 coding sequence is TGCGCCAGCAGCGCGGACGGACGCTATGGCTACACCTTC. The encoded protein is CASSADGRYGYTF.

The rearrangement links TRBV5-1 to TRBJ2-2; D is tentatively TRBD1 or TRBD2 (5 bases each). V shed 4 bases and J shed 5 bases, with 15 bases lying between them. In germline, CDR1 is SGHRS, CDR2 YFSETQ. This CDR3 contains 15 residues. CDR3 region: CASSLGTGPTGELFF. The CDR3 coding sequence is TGCGCCAGCAGCCTCGGGACGGGGCCGACCGGGGAGCTGTTTTTT.

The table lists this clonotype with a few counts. The CDR3 DNA is TGTGCCAGCAGCATTGGGACTAGCGGGTCCTACGAGCAGTACTTC. This codes for CASSIGTSGSYEQYF. This chain connects TRBV4-2 to TRBJ2-7; TRBD2 matches at 12 bases. The junction had 3 bases not matched to a gene; V was cut back by 5 bases and J by 1 base. Per the germline V gene, CDR1 is LGHNA and CDR2 is YNFKEQ. The CDR3 runs to 15 residues.

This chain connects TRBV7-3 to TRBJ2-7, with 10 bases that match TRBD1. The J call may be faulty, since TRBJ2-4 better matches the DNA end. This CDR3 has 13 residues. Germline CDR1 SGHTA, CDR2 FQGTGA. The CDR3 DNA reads TGTGCCAGCAGCTTAGGACAGGGGGACATTCAGTACTTC. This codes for CASSLGQGDIQYF.

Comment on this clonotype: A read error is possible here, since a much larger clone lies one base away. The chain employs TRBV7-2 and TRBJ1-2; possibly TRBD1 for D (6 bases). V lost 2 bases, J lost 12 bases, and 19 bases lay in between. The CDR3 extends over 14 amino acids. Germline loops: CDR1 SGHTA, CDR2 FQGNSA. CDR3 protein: CASSLSGRGRGHTF. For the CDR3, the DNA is TGTGCCAGCAGCTTATCAGGCAGGGGTCGGGGCCACACCTTC.

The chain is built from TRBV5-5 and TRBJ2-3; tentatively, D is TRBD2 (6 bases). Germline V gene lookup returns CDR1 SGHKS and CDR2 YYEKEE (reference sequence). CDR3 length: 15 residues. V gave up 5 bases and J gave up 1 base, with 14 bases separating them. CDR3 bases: TGTGCCAGCAGGCCTACGGGACTTCGCACAGATACGCAGTATTTT. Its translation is CASRPTGLRTDTQYF.